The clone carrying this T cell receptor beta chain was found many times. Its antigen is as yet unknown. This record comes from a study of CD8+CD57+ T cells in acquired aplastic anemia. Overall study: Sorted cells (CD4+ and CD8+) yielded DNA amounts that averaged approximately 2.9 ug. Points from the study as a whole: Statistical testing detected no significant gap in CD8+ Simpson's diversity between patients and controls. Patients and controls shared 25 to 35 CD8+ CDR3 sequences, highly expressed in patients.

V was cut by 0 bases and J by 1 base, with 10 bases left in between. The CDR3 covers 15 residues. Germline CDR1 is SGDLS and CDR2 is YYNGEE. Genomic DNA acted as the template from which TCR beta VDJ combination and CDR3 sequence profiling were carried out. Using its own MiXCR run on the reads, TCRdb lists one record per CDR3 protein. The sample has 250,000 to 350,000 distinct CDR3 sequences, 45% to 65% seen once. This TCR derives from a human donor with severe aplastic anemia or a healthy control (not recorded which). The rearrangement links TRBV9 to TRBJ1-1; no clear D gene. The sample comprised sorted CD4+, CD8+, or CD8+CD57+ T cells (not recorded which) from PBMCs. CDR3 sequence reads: CASSVGAGSNTEAFF. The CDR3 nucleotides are TGTGCCAGCAGCGTAGGGGCAGGATCGAACACTGAAGCTTTCTTT. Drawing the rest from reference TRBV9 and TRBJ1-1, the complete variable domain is DSGVTQTPKHLITATGQRVTLRCSPRSGDLSVYWYQQSLDQGLQFLIQYYNGEERAKGNILERFSAQQFPDLHSELNLSSLELGDSALYFCASSVGAGSNTEAFFGQGTRLTVV.